This passage covers 13 T cell receptor beta chains from one sample sequenced in a study of CD8 T cells in ankylosing spondylitis. TCRdb processed the 5' RACE reads anew with MiXCR; each CDR3 protein has one entry. In the table there are 85,000 to 100,000 distinct CDR3 sequences, 8.5% to 9% of which are singletons. Sequencing was performed on blood, either unsorted or a sorted T cell fraction (not recorded which). The source of these receptors is a male donor with ankylosing spondylitis or in good health (not recorded which).

The CDR3 DNA follows: TGCAGCGTTGTAAGGGGTGGGTCTGGGGCCAACGTCCTGACTTTC. This gives the protein CSVVRGGSGANVLTF. The chain joins TRBV29-1 to TRBJ2-6; a weak D match, TRBD1 (5 bases). The CDR3 contains 15 residues. Germline lookup yields CDR1 SQVTM and CDR2 ANQGSEA. Between the trimmed V and J ends, which lost 4 bases and 1 base, there was a span of 11 bases. Together with reference TRBV29-1 and TRBJ2-6, the CDR3 gives the full variable domain: SAVISQKPSRDICQRGTSLTIQCQVDSQVTMMFWYRQQPGQSLTLIATANQGSEATYESGFVIDKFPISRPNLTFSTLTVSNMSPEDSSIYLCSVVRGGSGANVLTFGAGSRLTVL.

This clonotype was detected many times. The chain couples TRBV6-1 to TRBJ2-7; 7 bases match TRBD1. Germline CDR1 MNHNS, CDR2 SASEGT. J was trimmed by 1 base and V by 7 bases; bases with no gene match: 4. The CDR3 is made up of 13 amino acids. Here the CDR3 DNA reads TGTGCCAGCACCTGGGACAGTTCCTACGAGCAGTACTTC. As protein: CASTWDSSYEQYF.

This clonotype was detected ten times or more. This chain links TRBV20-1 with TRBJ2-1; D is ambiguous. CDR3 size: 10 residues. V was shortened by 0 bases and J by 15 bases, with 9 bases between the two germline ends. Germline assignment: CDR1 DFQATT and CDR2 SNEGSKA (reference sequence). The CDR3 here is CSAREKAPFF. In DNA form, the CDR3 reads TGCAGTGCTAGAGAAAAGGCCCCGTTCTTC.

The table lists this clonotype with many counts. The chain uses TRBV9 and TRBJ2-4; 10 bases are a match to TRBD2. With V trimmed by 3 bases and J by 1 base, 10 bases remained unmatched. Germline CDR1 reads SGDLS; CDR2 reads YYNGEE. The CDR3 length is 18 residues. CDR3 loop: CASSGSGGLFSAKNIQYF. In DNA, the CDR3 is TGTGCCAGCAGCGGTAGCGGGGGGCTATTCTCGGCCAAAAACATTCAGTACTTC.

In regard to this clonotype: One end of the junction varies from germline; a read error may be responsible. The chain uses TRBV6-6 and TRBJ2-3, with TRBD1 as a possible D gene (5 bases). This CDR3 spans 14 amino acids. CDR1 is MNHNY and CDR2 is SVGAGI in the germline V gene (reference sequence). The CDR3 is CASNIQVRTDAQYF. The CDR3 DNA reads TGTGCCAGCAACATACAGGTTCGCACAGATGCGCAGTATTTT.

V gene TRBV7-2 combines with J gene TRBJ2-3; D perhaps matches TRBD2 (7 bases). CDR3 length: 15 residues. The germline gives CDR1 SGHTA, CDR2 FQGNSA. The V end lost 4 bases, the J end lost 4 bases, and 15 bases lay between the germline ends. The CDR3, as DNA: TGTGCCAGCAGCTGGGGGGGGGGGCGTGCAGATACGCAGTATTTT. Translated: CASSWGGGRADTQYF.

In this sample, this clonotype turned up many times. The V and J genes are TRBV28 and TRBJ2-7; D uncertain. The V gene's germline CDR1 is MDHEN and CDR2 SYDVKM. Deletions cut 1 base from V and 1 base from J, with 2 bases between. The CDR3 spans 12 residues. The CDR3 bases are TGTGCCAGCAGTTTATATTCCTACGAGCAGTACTTC. It yields the protein CASSLYSYEQYF.

This clonotype was picked up many times. The rearrangement uses TRBV2 and TRBJ1-5; tentatively, D is TRBD1 (5 bases). Trimming stripped 3 bases from V and 0 bases from J, with 21 bases between. Per the germline V gene, CDR1 is SNHLY and CDR2 is FYNNEI. The CDR3 spans 19 residues. For the CDR3, the DNA is TGTGCCAGCAGTGACTCAGGGCACATACGGCGTTATAGCAATCAGCCCCAGCATTTT. Its translation: CASSDSGHIRRYSNQPQHF.

The sample holds many counts of this clonotype. The V call is TRBV29-1, the J call TRBJ1-2; 8 positions agree with TRBD1. Germline V gene lookup returns CDR1 SQVTM and CDR2 ANQGSEA. V lost 0 bases and J lost 7; bases outside the gene matches: 13. The CDR3 has 16 residues. CDR3 DNA sequence: TGCAGCGTTGAAGATTGGGCAGGGGGCCCCTCGAGTGGCTACACCTTC. Translation gives CSVEDWAGGPSSGYTF. Full variable domain (remainder filled in from reference TRBV29-1 and TRBJ1-2): SAVISQKPSRDICQRGTSLTIQCQVDSQVTMMFWYRQQPGQSLTLIATANQGSEATYESGFVIDKFPISRPNLTFSTLTVSNMSPEDSSIYLCSVEDWAGGPSSGYTFGSGTRLTVV.

At least ten counts were recorded for this clonotype. The chain joins TRBV6-5 to TRBJ2-7; D might be TRBD2 (5 bases). V was pared by 2 bases and J by 1 base, with 9 bases between. The CDR3 has 14 amino acids. Germline V gives CDR1 MNHEY, CDR2 SVGAGI. This CDR3 reads CASSYGRESYEQYF. In DNA form, the CDR3 reads TGTGCCAGCAGTTACGGCCGGGAATCCTACGAGCAGTACTTC.

There are many counts of this clonotype. The chain is built from TRBV9 and TRBJ2-3; tentatively, D is TRBD1 or TRBD2 (5 bases each). V was clipped by 2 bases and J by 4 bases, with 17 bases between them. Germline V gives CDR1 SGDLS, CDR2 YYNGEE. The CDR3 runs to 16 residues. The CDR3 region is CASSVNPGPAADTQYF. CDR3 nucleotide sequence: TGTGCCAGCAGCGTGAACCCGGGACCAGCAGCAGATACGCAGTATTTT.

The CDR3: CASSTRDYGYTF. The CDR3, as DNA: TGTGCCAGCAGTACCAGGGATTATGGCTACACCTTC. The chain carries TRBV6-6 and TRBJ1-2; D is possibly TRBD1 (5 bases). Between the trimmed V and J ends, which lost 5 bases and 5 bases, there was a span of 9 bases. Germline V gene data show CDR1 as MNHNY and CDR2 as SVGAGI (reference sequence). This CDR3 has 12 residues.

This clonotype occurred many times. The chain uses TRBV7-3 and TRBJ2-1, with TRBD2 identical over 12 bases. J gave up 0 bases and V 4 bases, and 4 bases lay outside the gene matches. Germline CDR1 is SGHTA and CDR2 is FQGTGA. CDR3 size: 17 residues. The CDR3 reads CASSYWTSGVSYNEQFF. The CDR3 nucleotides are TGTGCCAGCAGCTACTGGACTAGCGGGGTCTCCTACAATGAGCAGTTCTTC.